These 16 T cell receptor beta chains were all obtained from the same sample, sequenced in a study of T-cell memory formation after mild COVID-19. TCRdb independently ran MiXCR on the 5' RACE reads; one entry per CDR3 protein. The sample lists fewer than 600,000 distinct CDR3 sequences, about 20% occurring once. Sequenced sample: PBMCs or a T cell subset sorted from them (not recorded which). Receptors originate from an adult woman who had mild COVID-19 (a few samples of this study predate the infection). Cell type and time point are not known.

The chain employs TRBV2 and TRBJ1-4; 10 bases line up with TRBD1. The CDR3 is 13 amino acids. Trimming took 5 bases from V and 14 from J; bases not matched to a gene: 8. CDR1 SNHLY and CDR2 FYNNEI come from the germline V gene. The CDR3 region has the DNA TGTGCCAGCAGTCGGGACAGGGGAGGGGTGCTGTTTTTT. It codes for CASSRDRGGVLFF.

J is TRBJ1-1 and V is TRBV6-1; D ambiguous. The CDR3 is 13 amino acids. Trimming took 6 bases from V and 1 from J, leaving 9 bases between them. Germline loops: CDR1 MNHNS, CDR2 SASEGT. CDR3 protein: CASRRSGNTEAFF. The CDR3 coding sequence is TGTGCCAGCAGGCGAAGCGGGAACACTGAAGCTTTCTTT.

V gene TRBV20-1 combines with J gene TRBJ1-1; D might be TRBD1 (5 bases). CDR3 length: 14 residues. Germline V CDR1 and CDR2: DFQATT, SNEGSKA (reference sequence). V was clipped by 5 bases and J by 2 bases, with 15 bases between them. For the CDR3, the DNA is TGCAGTGCTCAAGTCCTGACAGTTAACACTGAAGCTTTCTTT. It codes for CSAQVLTVNTEAFF.

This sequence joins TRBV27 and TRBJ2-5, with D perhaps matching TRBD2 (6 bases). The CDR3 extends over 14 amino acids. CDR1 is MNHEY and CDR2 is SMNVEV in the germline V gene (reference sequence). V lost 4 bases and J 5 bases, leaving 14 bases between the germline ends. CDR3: CASSSGYGTETQYF. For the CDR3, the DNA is TGTGCCAGCAGTTCGGGGTATGGGACTGAGACCCAGTACTTC.

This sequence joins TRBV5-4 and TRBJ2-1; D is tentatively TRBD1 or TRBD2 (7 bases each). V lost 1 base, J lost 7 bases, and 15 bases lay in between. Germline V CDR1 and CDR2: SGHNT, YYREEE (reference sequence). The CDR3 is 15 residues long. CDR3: CASSLRQGGANEQFF. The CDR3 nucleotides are TGTGCCAGCAGCTTGAGGCAGGGGGGGGCTAATGAGCAGTTCTTC.

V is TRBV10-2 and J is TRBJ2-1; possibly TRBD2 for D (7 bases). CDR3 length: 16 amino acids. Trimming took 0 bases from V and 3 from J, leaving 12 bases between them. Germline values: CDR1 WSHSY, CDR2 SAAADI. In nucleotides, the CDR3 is TGCGCCAGCAGTGAGTCGAGGGGGGGATACTACAATGAGCAGTTCTTC. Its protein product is CASSESRGGYYNEQFF.

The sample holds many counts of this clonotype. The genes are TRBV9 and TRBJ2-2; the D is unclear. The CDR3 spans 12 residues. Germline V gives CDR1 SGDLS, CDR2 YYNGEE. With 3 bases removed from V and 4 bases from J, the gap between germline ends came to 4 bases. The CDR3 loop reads CASSAFTGELFF. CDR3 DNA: TGTGCCAGCAGCGCTTTCACCGGGGAGCTGTTTTTT.

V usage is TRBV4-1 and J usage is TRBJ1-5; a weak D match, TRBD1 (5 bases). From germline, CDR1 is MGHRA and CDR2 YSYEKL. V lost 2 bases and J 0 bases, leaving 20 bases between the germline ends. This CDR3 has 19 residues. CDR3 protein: CASSQWGVVNSHSNQPQHF. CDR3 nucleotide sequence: TGCGCCAGCAGCCAATGGGGCGTGGTTAACAGTCATAGCAATCAGCCCCAGCATTTT.

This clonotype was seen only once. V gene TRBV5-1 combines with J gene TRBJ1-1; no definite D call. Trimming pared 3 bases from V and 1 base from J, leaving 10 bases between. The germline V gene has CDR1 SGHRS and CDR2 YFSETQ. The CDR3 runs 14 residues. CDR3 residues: CASSYRNPNTEAFF. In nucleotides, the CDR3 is TGCGCCAGCAGCTATCGCAATCCGAACACTGAAGCTTTCTTT.

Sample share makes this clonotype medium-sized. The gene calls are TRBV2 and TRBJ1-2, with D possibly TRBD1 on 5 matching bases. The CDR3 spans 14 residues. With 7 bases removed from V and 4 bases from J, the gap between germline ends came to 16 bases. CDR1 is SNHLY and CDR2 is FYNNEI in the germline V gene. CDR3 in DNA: TGTGCCAGCACCATGACAGCCTCGTCCTATGGCTACACCTTC. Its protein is CASTMTASSYGYTF. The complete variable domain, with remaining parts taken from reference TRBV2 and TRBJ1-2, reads EPEVTQTPSHQVTQMGQEVILRCVPISNHLYFYWYRQILGQKVEFLVSFYNNEISEKSEIFDDQFSVERPDGSNFTLKIRSTKLEDSAMYFCASTMTASSYGYTFGSGTRLTVV.

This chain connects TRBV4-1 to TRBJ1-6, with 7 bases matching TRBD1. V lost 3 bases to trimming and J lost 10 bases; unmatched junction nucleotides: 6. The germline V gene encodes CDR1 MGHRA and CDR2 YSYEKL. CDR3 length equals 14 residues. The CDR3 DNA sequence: TGCGCCAGCAGCCAGGGGACAGCCTTCTCACCCCTCCACTTT. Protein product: CASSQGTAFSPLHF.

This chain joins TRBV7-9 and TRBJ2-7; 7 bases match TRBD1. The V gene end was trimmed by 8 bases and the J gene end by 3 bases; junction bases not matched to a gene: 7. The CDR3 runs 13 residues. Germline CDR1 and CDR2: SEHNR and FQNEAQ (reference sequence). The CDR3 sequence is CASRGDRDYEQYF. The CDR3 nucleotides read TGTGCCAGCCGTGGGGACAGAGACTACGAGCAGTACTTC.

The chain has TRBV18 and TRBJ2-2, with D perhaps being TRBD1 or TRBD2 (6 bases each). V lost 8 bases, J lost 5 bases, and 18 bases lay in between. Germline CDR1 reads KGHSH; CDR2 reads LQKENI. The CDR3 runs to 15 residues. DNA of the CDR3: TGTGCCAGCCGGGACACGGGCCGGGGGACCGGGGAGCTGTTTTTT. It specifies CASRDTGRGTGELFF.

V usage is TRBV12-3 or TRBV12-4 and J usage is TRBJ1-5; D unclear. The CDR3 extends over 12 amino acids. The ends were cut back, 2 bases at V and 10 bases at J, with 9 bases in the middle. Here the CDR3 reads CASSLIGSPQHF. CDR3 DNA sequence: TGTGCCAGCAGTTTAATAGGGAGTCCCCAGCATTTT.

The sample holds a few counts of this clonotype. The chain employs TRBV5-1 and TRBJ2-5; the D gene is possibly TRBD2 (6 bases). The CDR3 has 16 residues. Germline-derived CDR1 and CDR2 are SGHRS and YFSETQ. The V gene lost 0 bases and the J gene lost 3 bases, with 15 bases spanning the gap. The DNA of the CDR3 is TGCGCCAGCAGCTTGGCCGGTGCGGGACGAAAAGAGACCCAGTACTTC. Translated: CASSLAGAGRKETQYF.

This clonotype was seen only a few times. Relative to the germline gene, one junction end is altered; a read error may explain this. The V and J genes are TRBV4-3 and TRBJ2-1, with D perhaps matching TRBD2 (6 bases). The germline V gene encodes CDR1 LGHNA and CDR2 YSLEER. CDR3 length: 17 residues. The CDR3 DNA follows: TGCGCCAGCAGCCAAGATGTGGGGGGAAGGACGGCCCCCTTGGTGGTCTTC. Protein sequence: CASSQDVGGRTAPLVVF.